This TCR beta chain was profiled in a study of regulatory T cells in long-lasting Graves disease. General study findings and limits: In persistent patients, shared public clonotypes (about 2,800) outnumbered those in new patients (about 970).

This clonotype came up many times. Antigen unknown. This sample's time point: newly diagnosed GD, antithyroid drugs for less than 3 months. Isolated PBMC RNA provided the starting material for the TCR library. Building the TCR beta libraries relied on iRepertoire HTBI primers, and CDR3 regions underwent Arm-PCR. TCRdb itself ran the multiplex PCR reads through MiXCR, one entry per CDR3 protein. The sample consists of around 240,000 distinct CDR3 sequences, roughly 18% of them appearing once. The germline gives CDR1 MNHEY, CDR2 SVGEGT. Unmatched junction bases numbered 4, after V lost 2 bases and J lost 4 bases. The length of the CDR3 is 14 residues. The data were also submitted as part of a second study, on T cells in Graves' hyperthyroidism and ophthalmopathy. From that report: The study enrolled patients aged 18 to 65 with newly diagnosed hyperthyroidism of under 2 months' duration. The TCR CDR3 first-round RT-PCR relied on the HTBI primer set. Most thyroid clonotypes with frequency above 0.001 were detected in blood.

V usage is TRBV6-2 or TRBV6-3 and J usage is TRBJ1-1; 7 bases map to TRBD1. The sample was peripheral blood mononuclear cells (PBMCs), taken at new diagnosis, from a patient treated with antithyroid drugs. This TCR derives from a woman younger than 45 with Graves disease. The CDR3 DNA follows: TGTGCCAGCAGTTACAGGGGGCCGAGCACTGAAGCTTTCTTT. Translation gives CASSYRGPSTEAFF.